The next 17 T cell receptor beta chains were all read from a single sample in a study of shared clonotypes between healthy human individuals. The data were produced by immunoSEQ multiplex PCR, yet TCRdb's version contains in-frame clones alone and is incomplete. Among about half a million clones listed, 81% were seen once. The sample taken for sequencing was PBMCs. The receptor source for this set is a woman between 35 and 50 years old in good health. Some clones in this sample may be carry-over from other donors' samples.

This clone has more than one count but fewer than ten. V gene TRBV2 combines with J gene TRBJ2-7; perhaps TRBD2 as D (5 bases). Between the trimmed V and J ends, which lost 6 bases and 3 bases, there was a span of 12 bases. The CDR3 extends over 13 amino acids. CDR1 and CDR2 from the germline V gene are SNHLY and FYNNEI. CDR3 coding DNA: TGTGCCAGCAGGCCCGGGATCTACTACGAGCAGTACTTC. Translated, it gives CASRPGIYYEQYF.

There are many counts of this clone. The chain recombines TRBV11-2 with TRBJ2-6, with a possible D match to TRBD1 (6 bases). Germline V gives CDR1 SGHAT, CDR2 FQNNGV. V shed 3 bases and J shed 4 bases, with 10 bases lying between them. The CDR3 contains 15 residues. CDR3 amino acids: CASSLTGPGANVLTF. CDR3 DNA sequence: TGTGCCAGCAGCTTGACAGGCCCCGGGGCCAACGTCCTGACTTTC.

This clone was observed once. The chain uses TRBV29-1 and TRBJ2-7; D is tentatively TRBD1 or TRBD2 (5 bases each). V was cut by 3 bases and J by 6 bases, with 18 bases left in between. There are 14 residues in the CDR3. CDR1 and CDR2 (germline): SQVTM, ANQGSEA. CDR3 DNA sequence: TGCAGCGTTGAGCCCACGGGACGGCCCCGCGAGCAGTACTTC. Its translation: CSVEPTGRPREQYF.

V gene TRBV4-2 combines with J gene TRBJ2-6, with D maybe TRBD1 (5 bases). The CDR3 is made up of 15 amino acids. The germline V gene encodes CDR1 LGHNA and CDR2 YNFKEQ. Trimming pared 1 base from V and 4 bases from J, leaving 8 bases between. The CDR3 nucleotides read TGTGCCAGCAGCCAAGGGGGCGAAGGGGCCAACGTCCTGACTTTC. It specifies CASSQGGEGANVLTF.

As regards this clone: This is likely an artifact of a read error, given a far larger clone one base away. V and J are TRBV2 and TRBJ2-2; D might be TRBD1 (6 bases). V lost 4 bases and J lost 2, with 14 bases in between. Germline CDR1 SNHLY, CDR2 FYNNEI. The CDR3 sequence is 16 residues long. CDR3 amino acids: CASSGTGCANTGELFF. The DNA of the CDR3 is TGTGCCAGCAGTGGTACAGGGTGCGCAAACACCGGGGAGCTGTTTTTT. The variable domain in full, with the rest retrieved from reference TRBV2 and TRBJ2-2, is EPEVTQTPSHQVTQMGQEVILRCVPISNHLYFYWYRQILGQKVEFLVSFYNNEISEKSEIFDDQFSVERPDGSNFTLKIRSTKLEDSAMYFCASSGTGCANTGELFFGEGSRLTVL.

The rearrangement links TRBV7-2 to TRBJ2-2; TRBD2 matches 12 bases. Germline lookup yields CDR1 SGHTA and CDR2 FQGNSA. The V segment lost 3 bases and the J segment 6 bases; nucleotides outside the gene matches: 11. The CDR3 contains 18 residues. The CDR3 region has the DNA TGTGCCAGCAGCTTGCACAGGGGACTAGCGGGCGCCTCCGGGGAGCTGTTTTTT. Translating it yields CASSLHRGLAGASGELFF.

The genes are TRBV19 and TRBJ2-1; D is undetermined. The CDR3 spans 14 residues. CDR1 is LNHDA, CDR2 SQIVND, per germline (reference sequence). V lost 3 bases and J 7 bases, leaving 13 bases between the germline ends. The CDR3 region is CASSIVGRWNEQFF. CDR3 nucleotide sequence: TGTGCCAGTAGTATCGTCGGCCGATGGAATGAGCAGTTCTTC.

This clone was found many times. Here the CDR3 reads CSVGVGTYEQYF. CDR3 nucleotides: TGCAGCGTTGGGGTCGGTACCTACGAGCAGTACTTC. V gene TRBV29-1 combines with J gene TRBJ2-5; D is unclear. The J call may be incorrect, as the DNA end agrees better with TRBJ2-7. The CDR3 is 12 amino acids. Germline assignment: CDR1 SQVTM and CDR2 ANQGSEA.

The rearrangement links TRBV28 to TRBJ2-3, with TRBD2 as a possible D gene (5 bases). Looked up from germline, CDR1 is MDHEN and CDR2 is SYDVKM. V was cut by 6 bases and J by 5 bases, with 12 bases left in between. This CDR3 is 13 amino acids long. The CDR3 region is CASSPGNLDTQYF. CDR3 in DNA: TGTGCCAGCAGCCCCGGGAACCTAGATACGCAGTATTTT. Full variable domain (rest looked up from reference TRBV28 and TRBJ2-3): DVKVTQSSRYLVKRTGEKVFLECVQDMDHENMFWYRQDPGLGLRLIYFSYDVKMKEKGDIPEGYSVSREKKERFSLILESASTNQTSMYLCASSPGNLDTQYFGPGTRLTVL.

The rearrangement joins TRBV7-3 to TRBJ2-1, with 8 positions matching TRBD2. Germline values: CDR1 SGHTA, CDR2 FQGTGA. The CDR3 sequence is 15 residues long. V gave up 5 bases and J gave up 6 bases; unmatched junction bases: 9. CDR3: CASSREGPSSNEQFF. The CDR3 DNA follows: TGTGCCAGCAGCCGGGAGGGTCCGAGTAGCAATGAGCAGTTCTTC. The variable domain in full, with the rest retrieved from reference TRBV7-3 and TRBJ2-1, is GAGVSQTPSNKVTEKGKYVELRCDPISGHTALYWYRQSLGQGPEFLIYFQGTGAADDSGLPNDRFFAVRPEGSVSTLKIQRTERGDSAVYLCASSREGPSSNEQFFGPGTRLTVL.

V and J are TRBV14 and TRBJ2-2; tentatively, D is TRBD1 (5 bases). Germline CDR1 and CDR2: SGHDN and FVKESK. V was clipped by 6 bases and J by 5 bases, with 16 bases between them. This CDR3 spans 15 amino acids. The chain's CDR3 is CASSFRQKVTGELFF. DNA of the CDR3: TGTGCCAGCAGTTTTCGACAGAAGGTTACCGGGGAGCTGTTTTTT.

The rearrangement links TRBV11-1 to TRBJ1-2, with D possibly TRBD1 on 5 matching bases. CDR1 is SGHAT, CDR2 FQDESV, per germline (reference sequence). Trimming pared 4 bases from V and 3 bases from J, leaving 24 bases between. This CDR3 is 18 amino acids long. The CDR3 is CASSSLDSTTVPYYGYTF. CDR3 nucleotide sequence: TGTGCCAGCAGCTCCCTCGACAGCACTACCGTCCCGTACTATGGCTACACCTTC.

Remarks on this clone: A far larger clone is one base from this, pointing to a likely read error. This sample also contains other DNA sequences that code for the same CDR3. This chain links TRBV9 with TRBJ1-5; D is unclear. Germline assignment: CDR1 SGDLS and CDR2 YYNGEE. The CDR3 has 15 amino acids. The CDR3 sequence is CASSATGSSNQPQHF. CDR3 DNA: TGTGCCAGCAGCGCGACCGGCAGTAGCAATCAGCCACAGCATTTT.

A word on this clone: This sequence is one base from a far larger clone and is likely a read error. This same CDR3 is encoded by further DNA sequences in the sample. V and J are TRBV10-1 and TRBJ2-7, with D uncertain. CDR3 length: 16 amino acids. CDR1 and CDR2 from the germline V gene are WNHNN and SYGVQD (reference sequence). The germline V and J ends were trimmed by 6 bases and 4 bases, with 22 bases remaining between them. The chain's CDR3 is CASRMVGDSIRYEQYF. Written as DNA, the CDR3 is TGCGCCAGCAGGATGGTAGGAGACTCTATCCGGTACGAGCAGTACTTC.

The chain is built from TRBV20-1 and TRBJ2-5, with D maybe TRBD1 (5 bases). Germline V gene sequence: CDR1 DFQATT, CDR2 SNEGSKA (reference sequence). CDR3 length: 11 amino acids. The V gene lost 4 bases and the J gene lost 4 bases, with 7 bases spanning the gap. DNA for the CDR3: TGCAGTGCTATCAGGGTAGAGACCCAGTACTTC. It translates to CSAIRVETQYF.

This sequence joins TRBV30 and TRBJ1-3; D not resolved. This CDR3 has 13 amino acids. In germline, CDR1 is GTSNPN, CDR2 SVGIG (reference sequence). The V end was cut by 1 base, the J end by 0 bases, with 4 bases between. CDR3 loop: CAWSEASGNTIYF. The CDR3 nucleotides read TGTGCCTGGAGTGAGGCCTCTGGAAACACCATATATTTT.

This clone has at least ten counts. This sample includes further DNA sequences coding for the same CDR3. J is TRBJ2-1 and V is TRBV5-1; unclear D gene. Germline assignment: CDR1 SGHRS and CDR2 YFSETQ. The CDR3 consists of 13 residues. Between the trimmed V and J ends, which lost 4 bases and 5 bases, there was a span of 10 bases. The CDR3 spells CASSLRQNNEQFF. CDR3 nucleotide sequence: TGCGCCAGCAGCCTAAGACAAAACAATGAGCAGTTCTTC.